These 9 T cell receptor beta chains came from one sample sequenced in a study of cytomegalovirus exposure and HLA in healthy donors. Amplification used 60 Vbeta primers and 13 Jbeta primers. Using immunoSEQ multiplex PCR, the repertoire was profiled, and TCRdb retains in-frame clones only, with some absent. This sample has more than 100,000 clones, with 75% to 85% found just once. Specimen: PBMCs. The source is a female donor in good health and CMV-seropositive.

The chain carries TRBV30 and TRBJ1-1; D possibly corresponds to TRBD1 (6 bases). The germline gives CDR1 GTSNPN, CDR2 SVGIG (reference sequence). This CDR3 region has 13 residues. V lost 0 bases and J 11 bases, leaving 16 bases between the germline ends. The CDR3 region is CAWSVREGVGAFF. Written as DNA, the CDR3 is TGTGCCTGGAGTGTAAGGGAGGGGGTGGGTGCTTTCTTT.

The sample holds one count of this clone. The chain employs TRBV23-1 and TRBJ2-7; D call uncertain. TRBV23-1 is filed as an ORF, its function uncertain. V lost 5 bases to trimming and J lost 2 bases, with 10 bases between them. The CDR3 has 13 amino acids. The CDR3 region has the DNA TGCGCCAGCAGTAAGATAGAAACCTACGAGCAGTACTTC. The encoded protein is CASSKIETYEQYF.

The chain recombines TRBV5-1 with TRBJ1-1; D is uncertain. V lost 2 bases and J 2 bases, leaving 7 bases between the germline ends. CDR3 length: 13 amino acids. Germline V gene data show CDR1 as SGHRS and CDR2 as YFSETQ. The CDR3 DNA follows: TGCGCCAGCAGCTTACAGTTTAACACTGAAGCTTTCTTT. Its translation is CASSLQFNTEAFF.

The chain combines TRBV30 with TRBJ2-2, with TRBD1 identical over 8 bases. This CDR3 has 16 amino acids. The germline V gene has CDR1 GTSNPN and CDR2 SVGIG (reference sequence). Trimming took 4 bases from V and 6 from J; bases not matched to a gene: 13. Here the CDR3 reads CAWTNFGQGLSGELFF. The CDR3 DNA is TGTGCCTGGACTAATTTTGGACAGGGTTTGTCCGGGGAGCTGTTTTTT. The full variable domain, in which reference TRBV30 and TRBJ2-2 provide the parts outside the CDR3, is SQTIHQWPATLVQPVGSPLSLECTVEGTSNPNLYWYRQAAGRGLQLLFYSVGIGQISSEVPQNLSASRPQDRQFILSSKKLLLSDSGFYLCAWTNFGQGLSGELFFGEGSRLTVL.

The rearrangement links TRBV19 to TRBJ2-2; D remains ambiguous. The ends were cut back, 9 bases at V and 0 bases at J, with 8 bases in the middle. The CDR3 consists of 13 residues. Germline V lookup: CDR1 LNHDA, CDR2 SQIVND (reference sequence). Here the CDR3 reads CASLRSNTGELFF. The CDR3 coding sequence is TGTGCCAGCCTAAGATCGAACACCGGGGAGCTGTTTTTT.

The chain couples TRBV2 to TRBJ2-2; D call uncertain. This CDR3 is built from 15 residues. V was pared by 4 bases and J by 2 bases, with 11 bases between. Per germline, CDR1 SNHLY and CDR2 FYNNEI. The CDR3 DNA reads TGTGCCAGCAGTGTCCAGTTTTCCAACACCGGGGAGCTGTTTTTT. The encoded protein is CASSVQFSNTGELFF. Based on the CDR3 plus reference TRBV2 and TRBJ2-2, the full variable domain is EPEVTQTPSHQVTQMGQEVILRCVPISNHLYFYWYRQILGQKVEFLVSFYNNEISEKSEIFDDQFSVERPDGSNFTLKIRSTKLEDSAMYFCASSVQFSNTGELFFGEGSRLTVL.

The rearrangement links TRBV18 to TRBJ1-2; D perhaps matches TRBD1 (5 bases). Germline-derived CDR1 and CDR2 are KGHSH and LQKENI. CDR3 length: 15 residues. V was shortened by 0 bases and J by 8 bases, with 16 bases between the two germline ends. The chain's CDR3 is CASSPPGRALSGYTF. CDR3 in DNA: TGTGCCAGCTCACCACCGGGCAGGGCATTGAGCGGCTACACCTTC.

This clone was observed a handful of times. The chain has TRBV5-1 and TRBJ1-1; D might be TRBD1 (5 bases). The CDR3 is 14 amino acids. Germline lookup yields CDR1 SGHRS and CDR2 YFSETQ. The V end was cut by 0 bases, the J end by 10 bases, with 16 bases between. The CDR3 coding sequence is TGCGCCAGCAGCTTGGGAGACGGGTTCGGGGGAGCTTTCTTT. This encodes CASSLGDGFGGAFF. Looking up the rest from reference TRBV5-1 and TRBJ1-1 gives the full variable domain: KAGVTQTPRYLIKTRGQQVTLSCSPISGHRSVSWYQQTPGQGLQFLFEYFSETQRNKGNFPGRFSGRQFSNSRSEMNVSTLELGDSALYLCASSLGDGFGGAFFGQGTRLTVV.

The CDR3 reads CASTNGQGTHEQYF. The CDR3 DNA follows: TGCGCCAGCACCAACGGACAGGGCACCCACGAGCAGTACTTC. The V gene is TRBV10-1, the J gene TRBJ2-5, with 8 bases aligning to TRBD1. The DNA end is more similar to TRBJ2-7, so the J call may be wrong. The CDR3 consists of 14 residues. CDR1 is WNHNN, CDR2 SYGVQD, per germline (reference sequence).